This entry lists 15 T cell receptor beta chains sequenced from one sample in a study of patients and donors after allogeneic stem cell transplantation (TCRdb year 2020). Library prep was done by RT-PCR. The instrument given in TCRdb is NextSeq 550. TCRdb's own reprocessing of the public reads used fastp at Q25 and MiXCR and kept productive beta chains. Each CDR3 protein gets just one entry, which takes the most common genes and DNA from the rows behind it. This sample has about a million distinct CDR3 sequences in its table, and 18% of those were observed once. The ten largest clones capture around 5.5% of the sample. Sequencing was done on a sample of blood, either unsorted or a sorted T cell fraction (not recorded which). Every receptor here comes from a human donor who was either an allogeneic HSCT recipient or a stem cell or donor lymphocyte infusion donor (not recorded which). It is not recorded whose cells these are; they may come from a transplant donor.

This clonotype was observed a few times. The chain employs TRBV3-1 and TRBJ2-5; D is unresolved. Trimming cost V 7 bases and J 7 bases, with 13 bases left between them. Germline CDR1 reads LGHDT; CDR2 reads YNNKEL (reference sequence). The CDR3 loop spans 12 amino acids. CDR3 sequence: CASTERVGTQYF. The CDR3 nucleotides read TGTGCCAGCACCGAACGGGTGGGGACCCAGTACTTC.

The chain links TRBV5-6 to TRBJ1-1, with D hard to call. From germline, CDR1 is SGHDT and CDR2 YYEEEE. V gave up 4 bases and J gave up 8 bases, with 12 bases separating them. The CDR3 consists of 12 residues. CDR3 in DNA: TGTGCCAGCAGCCGGAAGGAGAGGGAAGCTTTCTTT. Translation: CASSRKEREAFF.

The chain is built from TRBV2 and TRBJ2-4, with D maybe TRBD1 (6 bases). The CDR3 runs 16 residues. CDR1 and CDR2 (germline): SNHLY, FYNNEI. Between the trimmed V and J ends, which lost 10 bases and 2 bases, there was a span of 21 bases. The CDR3 DNA follows: TGTGCCACCACCCAAGAACAAGGGGGAACCAAAAACATTCAGTACTTC. Protein product: CATTQEQGGTKNIQYF.

The rearrangement joins TRBV5-5 to TRBJ1-3, with D possibly matching TRBD1 (5 bases). The CDR3 totals 15 residues. V lost 4 bases and J 0 bases, leaving 11 bases between the germline ends. Germline lookup yields CDR1 SGHKS and CDR2 YYEKEE (reference sequence). The CDR3 DNA sequence: TGTGCCAGCAGCCACAGGAGGAGCTCTGGAAACACCATATATTTT. Translated, it gives CASSHRRSSGNTIYF.

This clonotype was seen only a few times. This chain joins TRBV5-1 and TRBJ2-7, with 9 bases fitting TRBD1. With V trimmed by 4 bases and J by 5 bases, 10 bases remained unmatched. Germline-derived CDR1 and CDR2 are SGHRS and YFSETQ. The CDR3 sequence is 15 residues long. CDR3 amino acids: CASSPQQGAFNEQYF. In DNA form, the CDR3 reads TGCGCCAGCAGCCCACAACAGGGGGCGTTCAACGAGCAGTACTTC.

The sample holds one count of this clonotype. The rearrangement joins TRBV12-3 or TRBV12-4 to TRBJ2-5; 7 bases fit TRBD1. V was clipped by 8 bases and J by 4 bases; unmatched bases: 16. This CDR3 is built from 16 residues. CDR3 DNA sequence: TGTGCCAGCGGCCCAAGGGGACAGCGAACCGGAGAGACCCAGTACTTC. Translating gives CASGPRGQRTGETQYF.

This clonotype was seen more than once but under ten times. CDR3 loop: CASRQTGKHQPQHF. DNA of the CDR3: TGTGCCAGCAGGCAAACAGGGAAGCATCAGCCCCAGCATTTT. V is TRBV12-3 or TRBV12-4 and J is TRBJ1-5, with a weak D call TRBD1 (6 bases). The CDR3 is made up of 14 amino acids. Trimming stripped 6 bases from V and 5 bases from J, with 14 bases between.

At least ten counts were recorded for this clonotype. The gene calls are TRBV6-2 or TRBV6-3 and TRBJ2-1; unclear D gene. Germline V lookup: CDR1 MNHEY, CDR2 SVGEGT. The CDR3 extends over 13 amino acids. The V end was cut by 1 base, the J end by 6 bases, with 7 bases between. In DNA, the CDR3 is TGTGCCAGCAGTTACTGGTCCGGCAATGAGCAGTTCTTC. This translates into CASSYWSGNEQFF.

The rearrangement joins TRBV12-3 or TRBV12-4 to TRBJ1-1; D might be TRBD1 (5 bases). Trimming took 7 bases from V and 11 from J, leaving 23 bases between them. The CDR3 spans 14 residues. CDR3 region: CASTSPGAPRGAFF. The CDR3 bases are TGTGCCAGCACCTCCCCCGGGGCTCCCCGGGGGGCTTTCTTT.

This clonotype has just a few counts. This chain joins TRBV30 and TRBJ1-2; D not resolved. The germline gives CDR1 GTSNPN, CDR2 SVGIG (reference sequence). The length of the CDR3 is 10 residues. V was pared by 3 bases and J by 9 bases, with 8 bases between. DNA of the CDR3: TGTGCCTGGAGGTCCGTAAGCTACACCTTC. This encodes CAWRSVSYTF.

This clonotype was detected only a few times. The chain has TRBV28 and TRBJ2-3; D possibly corresponds to TRBD2 (6 bases). The germline V gene encodes CDR1 MDHEN and CDR2 SYDVKM. This CDR3 spans 16 amino acids. V lost 8 bases to trimming and J lost 5 bases, with 23 bases between them. CDR3 sequence: CASGSGGLGPQDTQYF. CDR3 nucleotides: TGTGCCAGCGGGAGTGGGGGGTTGGGGCCACAAGATACGCAGTATTTT.

This clonotype came up a few times. This chain connects TRBV4-1 to TRBJ1-1, with 9 nucleotides matching TRBD1. Germline CDR1 reads MGHRA; CDR2 reads YSYEKL. The CDR3 consists of 17 residues. Trimming removed 2 bases from V and 3 bases from J; junction bases left unmatched: 10. The CDR3 region has the DNA TGCGCCAGCAGCCAATACAATACCGGGACAGGGCACACTGAAGCTTTCTTT. Translation gives CASSQYNTGTGHTEAFF.

This clonotype was counted ten times or more. The V and J genes are TRBV3-1 and TRBJ2-3; 9 bases agree with TRBD1. CDR3 length: 15 residues. With V trimmed by 4 bases and J by 3 bases, 5 bases remained unmatched. Germline CDR1 LGHDT, CDR2 YNNKEL (reference sequence). The CDR3: CASSPRDRATDTQYF. The DNA of the CDR3 is TGTGCCAGCAGCCCCCGGGACAGGGCAACAGATACGCAGTATTTT.

The chain uses TRBV7-9 and TRBJ1-2; tentatively, D is TRBD1 (6 bases). Trimming left V 5 bases short and J 3 bases short, with 19 bases between. The CDR3 extends over 16 amino acids. In germline, CDR1 is SEHNR, CDR2 FQNEAQ (reference sequence). The CDR3 DNA sequence: TGTGCCAGCAGCCCCGGGACTCGACAGGCTCACTATGGCTACACCTTC. This sequence encodes CASSPGTRQAHYGYTF.

This clonotype was observed at least ten times. The rearrangement links TRBV9 to TRBJ2-2; D not certain. The CDR3 sequence is 13 residues long. The V gene lost 5 bases and the J gene lost 5 bases, with 10 bases spanning the gap. Germline V gene sequence: CDR1 SGDLS, CDR2 YYNGEE. The CDR3 sequence is CASSVDGTGELFF. The CDR3 nucleotides are TGTGCCAGCAGTGTGGACGGGACCGGGGAGCTGTTTTTT.